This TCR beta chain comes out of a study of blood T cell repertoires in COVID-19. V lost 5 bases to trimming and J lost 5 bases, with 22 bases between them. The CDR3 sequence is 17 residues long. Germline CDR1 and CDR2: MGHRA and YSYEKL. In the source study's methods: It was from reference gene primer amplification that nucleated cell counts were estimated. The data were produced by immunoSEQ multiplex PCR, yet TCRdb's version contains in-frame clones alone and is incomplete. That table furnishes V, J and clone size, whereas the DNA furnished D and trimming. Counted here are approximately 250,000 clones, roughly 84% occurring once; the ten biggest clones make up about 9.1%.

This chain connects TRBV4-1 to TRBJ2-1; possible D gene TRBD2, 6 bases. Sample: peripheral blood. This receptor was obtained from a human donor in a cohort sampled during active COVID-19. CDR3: CASSETSTRLTDNEQFF. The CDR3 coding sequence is TGCGCCAGCAGCGAAACTAGCACGCGACTCACAGACAATGAGCAGTTCTTC.